The following is a TCR beta chain sequence with its context. Some clones are missing from TCRdb's copy, which holds only in-frame ones; the method was immunoSEQ multiplex PCR. Of tens of thousands of clones in the sample, roughly 88% were seen once. The sample comes from a study of OX40 agonist ivuxolimab in advanced cancers. Looking at the study overall: Of the patients, three showed partial responses, one with hepatocellular carcinoma and two with cutaneous melanoma.

The trim removed 5 bases at V and 4 bases at J, leaving 7 bases unmatched. Germline V gene data show CDR1 as SGHVS and CDR2 as FNYEAQ. This CDR3 is built from 14 residues. V and J are TRBV7-6 and TRBJ2-7; TRBD1 aligns across 8 bases. The sequences come from CD4+ or CD8+ T cells sorted from blood, collected in a trial of the OX40 agonist ivuxolimab. The clonotype was recovered from an adult with an advanced solid tumor such as melanoma, head and neck, liver or kidney cancer. CDR3 DNA: TGTGCCAGCAGCCTAAGGACAGGGAAGTACGAGCAGTACTTC. This gives the protein CASSLRTGKYEQYF.